This T cell receptor (beta chain) originates from a study of identical twins. General study findings and limits: Abundant beta clonotypes from cord blood had fewer insertions, unlike memory repertoires, which showed none. Partial confounding of zero-insertion analyses by invariant MAIT and iNKT cells was possible. Conclusions were based on cross-sectional statistical analysis, without following the same donors.

CDR3 length equals 15 residues. V was pared by 6 bases and J by 5 bases, with 13 bases of the junction left unmatched. The germline gives CDR1 MGHRA, CDR2 YSYEKL. Details on this clonotype: As yet, its antigen is unknown.

A universal primer site was incorporated via template switching, and the cDNA contained unique molecular identifiers. TCRdb processed the 5' RACE reads anew with MiXCR; each CDR3 protein has one entry. The sample includes 300,000 or so distinct CDR3 sequences, just under 9.5% of them seen just once. The same sample was also used in a study of yellow fever vaccine responses in identical twins.

The sample consisted of CD8+ T cells sorted from blood. The TCR was taken from a woman younger than 35 in good health. This sequence joins TRBV4-1 and TRBJ2-7, with TRBD2 matching over 7 bases. The CDR3 is CASSAGTTDRDEQYF. The CDR3 nucleotides read TGCGCCAGCAGTGCCGGGACTACCGACCGAGACGAGCAGTACTTC.